A selection of T cell receptor beta chains follows, all from one sample in a study of human T cells and chemical hapten exposure. TCRdb fed the RACE reads into MiXCR, producing one record per CDR3 protein. Here the sample spans tens of thousands of distinct CDR3 sequences, 12% being singletons. This material consisted of whole blood, taken in connection with sensitization to the hapten diphenylcyclopropenone (DPC). Receptor source: a woman aged 55-70 years with alopecia areata. Some clones in this sample may be carry-over from other donors' samples. CDR3s include the opening cysteine and the closing phenylalanine or tryptophan. D genes are given only for firm matches. The size entry is marked missing in some rows and otherwise reads once, few, many or a size class.

TRBD1	NA	TRBV12-3/TRBV12-4	TRBJ2-5	CASSPRTGTETQYF	TGTGCCAGCAGTCCCCGGACAGGGACGGAGACCCAGTACTTC
NA	few	TRBV29-1	TRBJ2-5	CSVEAVQETQYF	TGCAGCGTTGAGGCGGTGCAAGAGACCCAGTACTTC
NA	few	TRBV9	TRBJ2-1	CASSGLASSYNEQFF	TGTGCCAGCAGCGGACTCGCAAGCTCCTACAATGAGCAGTTCTTC
TRBD1	many	TRBV20-1	TRBJ2-7	CSAIPGTGVPGEQYF	TGCAGTGCTATCCCCGGGACAGGCGTCCCCGGGGAGCAGTACTTC
TRBD1	few	TRBV5-1	TRBJ2-7	CASSQGQGAFEQYF	TGCGCCAGCAGTCAGGGACAGGGGGCCTTCGAGCAGTACTTC
NA	many	TRBV18	TRBJ2-7	CASSTRDIYEQYF	TGTGCCAGCTCAACTAGGGACATCTACGAGCAGTACTTC
NA	NA	TRBV15	TRBJ1-1	CATSRQGGGTEAFF	TGTGCCACCAGCAGACAGGGCGGCGGCACTGAAGCTTTCTTT
NA	few	TRBV29-1	TRBJ2-1	CSAEDLAKYNEQFF	TGCAGCGCCGAGGACTTAGCCAAATACAATGAGCAGTTCTTC
TRBD1	many	TRBV7-2	TRBJ1-5	CASSLKGPGGGNQPQHF	TGTGCCAGCAGCTTAAAAGGGCCAGGGGGAGGCAATCAGCCCCAGCATTTT
NA	many	TRBV5-5	TRBJ1-1	CASSLGSGIGTEAFF	TGTGCCAGCAGCTTGGGCAGCGGGATTGGCACTGAAGCTTTCTTT
NA	NA	TRBV29-1	TRBJ2-2	CSVEDRGGNTGELFF	TGCAGCGTTGAAGATCGTGGCGGGAACACCGGGGAGCTGTTTTTT
TRBD1	few	TRBV3-1	TRBJ1-2	CASSQRSRQGTGYTF	TGTGCCAGCAGCCAAAGGTCCAGACAGGGGACTGGCTACACCTTC
NA	few	TRBV9	TRBJ2-7	CASNQLGPAGSSYEQYF	TGTGCCAGCAACCAACTCGGCCCGGCAGGGAGCTCCTACGAGCAGTACTTC
TRBD1	many	TRBV29-1	TRBJ1-1	CSVIQGITEAFF	TGCAGCGTGATACAGGGGATCACTGAAGCTTTCTTT
NA	few	TRBV7-2	TRBJ2-1	CASSSAYSYNEQFF	TGTGCCAGCAGCTCCGCCTACTCCTACAATGAGCAGTTCTTC
NA	few	TRBV4-1	TRBJ1-6	CASSQALEEAPLHF	TGCGCCAGCAGCCAAGCTCTTGAGGAAGCACCCCTCCACTTT
NA	NA	TRBV12-3/TRBV12-4	TRBJ1-5	CASSLRQTNQPQHF	TGTGCCAGCAGTTTACGACAGACCAATCAGCCCCAGCATTTT
NA	few	TRBV20-1	TRBJ2-7	CSARSAWTEWNYEQYF	TGCAGTGCTAGATCTGCGTGGACAGAATGGAACTACGAGCAGTACTTC
TRBD1	few	TRBV5-1	TRBJ2-7	CASSLRSGQGNQGQYF	TGCGCCAGCAGCTTGAGGTCGGGACAGGGGAATCAGGGGCAGTACTTC
NA	many	TRBV10-3	TRBJ2-3	CAINRASSTDTQYF	TGTGCCATCAACAGGGCTTCTAGCACAGATACGCAGTATTTT
NA	few	TRBV12-3/TRBV12-4	TRBJ1-1	CASSITGNTEAFF	TGTGCCAGCAGTATAACAGGGAACACTGAAGCTTTCTTT
NA	many	TRBV4-2	TRBJ2-3	CASSRPTSVGADTQYF	TGTGCCAGCAGCCGCCCGACTAGTGTGGGGGCAGATACGCAGTATTTT
NA	NA	TRBV2	TRBJ1-1	CASTNPRGFEAFF	TGTGCCAGCACCAACCCGAGGGGATTTGAAGCTTTCTTT
TRBD1	NA	TRBV7-2	TRBJ1-6	CASSPGTGNIHF	TGTGCCAGCAGCCCCGGGACAGGGAATATCCACTTT
NA	NA	TRBV7-3	TRBJ2-3	CASSLNPGDTQYF	TGTGCCAGCAGCTTAAACCCGGGAGATACGCAGTATTTT
NA	many	TRBV7-3	TRBJ2-7	CASSPDRSSYEQYF	TGTGCCAGCAGCCCAGACAGGAGCTCCTACGAGCAGTACTTC
TRBD1	few	TRBV5-1	TRBJ2-7	CASRTGTAETYEQYF	TGCGCCAGCAGAACGGGGACAGCGGAAACCTACGAGCAGTACTTC
NA	NA	TRBV10-3	TRBJ1-4	CAISRGTNEKLFF	TGTGCCATCAGCAGGGGTACCAATGAAAAACTGTTTTTT
NA	NA	TRBV5-1	TRBJ1-4	CASRKGEGEKLFF	TGCGCCAGCAGAAAAGGGGAAGGTGAAAAACTGTTTTTT
TRBD1	many	TRBV2	TRBJ2-1	CASSEAGGPLNEQFF	TGTGCCAGCAGTGAGGCAGGGGGCCCCCTGAATGAGCAGTTCTTC
NA	many	TRBV4-1	TRBJ2-5	CASSQALGGGVRETQYF	TGCGCCAGCAGCCAAGCCCTTGGGGGCGGGGTCCGCGAGACCCAGTACTTC
NA	many	TRBV6-1	TRBJ2-7	CAINPDSPYEQYF	TGTGCCATCAATCCGGACTCCCCCTACGAGCAGTACTTC